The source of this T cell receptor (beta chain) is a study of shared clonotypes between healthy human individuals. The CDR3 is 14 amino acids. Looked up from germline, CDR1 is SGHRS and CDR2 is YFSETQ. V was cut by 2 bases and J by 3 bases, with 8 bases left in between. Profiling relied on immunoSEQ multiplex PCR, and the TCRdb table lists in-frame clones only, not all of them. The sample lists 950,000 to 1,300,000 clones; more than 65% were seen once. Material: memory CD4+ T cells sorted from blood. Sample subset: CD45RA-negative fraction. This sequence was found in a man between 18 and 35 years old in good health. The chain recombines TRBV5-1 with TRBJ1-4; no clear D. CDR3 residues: CASSFATSNEKLFF. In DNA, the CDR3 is TGCGCCAGCAGCTTCGCGACTTCTAATGAAAAACTGTTTTTT.